Following are 14 T cell receptor beta chains from one sample sequenced in a study of shared clonotypes between healthy human individuals. TCRdb keeps only in-frame clones here, not all; method: immunoSEQ multiplex PCR. The sample holds nearly 750,000 clones, 55% to 75% seen once. The sample consisted of memory CD4+ T cells sorted from blood. Subset of the sample: CD45RA-negative fraction. Receptors were obtained from a young woman in good health.

This chain joins TRBV4-1 and TRBJ2-7; D perhaps matches TRBD1 (6 bases). Trimming pared 0 bases from V and 6 bases from J, leaving 15 bases between. Germline lookup yields CDR1 MGHRA and CDR2 YSYEKL. CDR3 size: 15 residues. The CDR3 reads CASSQDRLQGREQYF. The CDR3 DNA is TGCGCCAGCAGCCAAGATAGGTTACAGGGACGCGAGCAGTACTTC.

J is TRBJ1-1 and V is TRBV5-1; no clear D. The CDR3 is 14 amino acids. Germline V gene lookup returns CDR1 SGHRS and CDR2 YFSETQ. Trimming cost V 0 bases and J 4 bases, with 10 bases left between them. CDR3 nucleotides: TGCGCCAGCAGCTTGGGCGCCCAAGCCACTGAAGCTTTCTTT. This gives the protein CASSLGAQATEAFF.

The CDR3 DNA is TGCGCCAGCAGCAAGGGACAGGGGGACCTCGGAGAGCAGTACTTC. Protein product: CASSKGQGDLGEQYF. The rearrangement joins TRBV5-1 to TRBJ2-7, with TRBD1 identical over 11 bases. The germline V gene has CDR1 SGHRS and CDR2 YFSETQ. Trimming took 4 bases from V and 7 from J; bases not matched to a gene: 10. This CDR3 region has 15 residues. The whole variable domain, remainder taken from reference TRBV5-1 and TRBJ2-7, is KAGVTQTPRYLIKTRGQQVTLSCSPISGHRSVSWYQQTPGQGLQFLFEYFSETQRNKGNFPGRFSGRQFSNSRSEMNVSTLELGDSALYLCASSKGQGDLGEQYFGPGTRLTVT.

The chain carries TRBV6-6 and TRBJ1-5; D gene unclear. The ends were cut back, 4 bases at V and 0 bases at J, with 10 bases in the middle. The CDR3 sequence is 15 residues long. Germline loops: CDR1 MNHNY, CDR2 SVGAGI (reference sequence). In DNA, the CDR3 is TGTGCCAGCAGTTCAAGGCAGAGTAGCAATCAGCCCCAGCATTTT. Translated, it gives CASSSRQSSNQPQHF.

The gene calls are TRBV29-1 and TRBJ2-1; D is unclear. Germline CDR1 is SQVTM and CDR2 is ANQGSEA. The CDR3 sequence is 14 residues long. The germline V and J ends were trimmed by 3 bases and 8 bases, with 17 bases remaining between them. The CDR3 sequence is CSVDRSVRGDEQFF. The CDR3 region has the DNA TGCAGCGTTGACAGGAGCGTCCGTGGAGATGAGCAGTTCTTC.

The chain has TRBV9 and TRBJ2-7; 13 bases fit TRBD2. Trimming took 3 bases from V and 2 from J; bases not matched to a gene: 2. CDR3 length equals 15 residues. Germline loops: CDR1 SGDLS, CDR2 YYNGEE. The CDR3 loop reads CASSEGLAGTYEQYF. The CDR3 nucleotides are TGTGCCAGCAGCGAGGGACTAGCGGGAACCTACGAGCAGTACTTC.

The chain recombines TRBV28 with TRBJ2-1, with TRBD2 identical over 14 bases. There are 15 residues in the CDR3. Germline V lookup: CDR1 MDHEN, CDR2 SYDVKM. Unmatched junction bases numbered 13, after V lost 6 bases and J lost 15 bases. The CDR3 DNA follows: TGTGCCAGCAGCCGCGGGACTAGCGGGAGTCACGCAGCGTTCTTC. Its translation is CASSRGTSGSHAAFF.

A word on this clone: The sample has other DNA sequences that encode this CDR3 too. V gene TRBV28 combines with J gene TRBJ1-5; a weak D match, TRBD1 (5 bases). Germline loops: CDR1 MDHEN, CDR2 SYDVKM. CDR3 length equals 14 residues. V was cut by 1 base and J by 6 bases, with 10 bases left in between. Here the CDR3 reads CASSLFAGGQPQHF. The CDR3 DNA reads as TGTGCCAGCAGTTTATTCGCCGGGGGTCAGCCCCAGCATTTT. The whole variable domain, filled in from reference TRBV28 and TRBJ1-5, reads DVKVTQSSRYLVKRTGEKVFLECVQDMDHENMFWYRQDPGLGLRLIYFSYDVKMKEKGDIPEGYSVSREKKERFSLILESASTNQTSMYLCASSLFAGGQPQHFGDGTRLSIL.

J is TRBJ2-7 and V is TRBV5-1; a possible D gene is TRBD1 (5 bases). V was cut by 0 bases and J by 4 bases, with 14 bases left in between. The germline V gene encodes CDR1 SGHRS and CDR2 YFSETQ. CDR3 length: 15 amino acids. As DNA, the CDR3 is TGCGCCAGCAGCTTGGCCTTTGGGGCCGGGTACGAGCAGTACTTC. Encoded protein: CASSLAFGAGYEQYF.

This chain joins TRBV10-1 and TRBJ2-1; TRBD2 agrees at 8 bases. Germline V gene data show CDR1 as WNHNN and CDR2 as SYGVQD (reference sequence). This CDR3 comprises 14 residues. V shed 4 bases, J shed 5 bases, and the junction held 4 bases outside the gene matches. The CDR3 bases are TGCGCCAGCAGTGCCAGCGGGAGCAACAATGAGCAGTTCTTC. This gives the protein CASSASGSNNEQFF.

The table lists this clone with a few counts. The chain links TRBV6-6 to TRBJ1-2; D is ambiguous. The CDR3 loop spans 15 amino acids. CDR1 is MNHNY and CDR2 is SVGAGI in the germline V gene (reference sequence). Trimming pared 6 bases from V and 3 bases from J, leaving 17 bases between. Here the CDR3 DNA reads TGTGCCAGCAGCCTCGCCTTACCTCAGGACTATGGCTACACCTTC. Its translation: CASSLALPQDYGYTF.

About this clone itself: This CDR3 is also generated by other DNA sequences in the sample. This rearrangement joins TRBV28 to TRBJ2-2; no definite D call. V was shortened by 3 bases and J by 0 bases, with 8 bases between the two germline ends. CDR3 length equals 15 residues. CDR1 is MDHEN and CDR2 is SYDVKM in the germline V gene. Here the CDR3 reads CASSLTPPNTGELFF. In nucleotides, the CDR3 is TGTGCCAGCAGTTTGACACCCCCGAACACCGGGGAGCTGTTTTTT.

The V gene is TRBV6-5, the J gene TRBJ2-7, with a possible D match to TRBD2 (6 bases). CDR3 size: 15 residues. The germline CDR1 and CDR2 sequences are MNHEY and SVGAGI. The ends were cut back, 2 bases at V and 4 bases at J, with 15 bases in the middle. The CDR3 region is CASSYGGSRGYEQYF. The CDR3, as DNA: TGTGCCAGCAGTTACGGGGGAAGTCGGGGGTACGAGCAGTACTTC.

The chain links TRBV7-8 to TRBJ1-5, with D possibly being TRBD1 (6 bases). Germline loops: CDR1 SGHVS, CDR2 FQNEAQ. The CDR3 has 16 residues. The V end was cut by 5 bases, the J end by 0 bases, with 14 bases between. The CDR3: CASSTRQANSNQPQHF. The CDR3 DNA reads TGTGCCAGCAGCACCCGACAGGCAAATAGCAATCAGCCCCAGCATTTT.